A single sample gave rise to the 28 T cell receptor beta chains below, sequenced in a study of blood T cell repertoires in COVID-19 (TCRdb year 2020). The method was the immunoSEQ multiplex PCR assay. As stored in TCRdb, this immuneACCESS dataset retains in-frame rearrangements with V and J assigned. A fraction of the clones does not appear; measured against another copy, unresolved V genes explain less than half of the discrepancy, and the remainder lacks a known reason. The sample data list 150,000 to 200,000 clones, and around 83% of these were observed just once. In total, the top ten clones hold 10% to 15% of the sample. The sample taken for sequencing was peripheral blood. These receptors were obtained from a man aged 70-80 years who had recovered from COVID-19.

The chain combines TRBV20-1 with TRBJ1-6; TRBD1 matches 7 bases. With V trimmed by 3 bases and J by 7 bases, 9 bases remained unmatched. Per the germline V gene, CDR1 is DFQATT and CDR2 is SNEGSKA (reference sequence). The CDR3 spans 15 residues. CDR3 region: CSASPLGTANSPLHF. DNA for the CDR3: TGCAGTGCTAGTCCCCTCGGGACAGCCAATTCACCCCTCCACTTT.

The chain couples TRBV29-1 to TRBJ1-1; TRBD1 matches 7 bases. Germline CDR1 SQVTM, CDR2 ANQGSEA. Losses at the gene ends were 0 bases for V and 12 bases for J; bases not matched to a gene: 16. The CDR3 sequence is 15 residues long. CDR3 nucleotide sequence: TGCAGCGTTGAAGATTCCGGAGGCAGGGGGGAAGAAACTTTCTTT. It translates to CSVEDSGGRGEETFF.

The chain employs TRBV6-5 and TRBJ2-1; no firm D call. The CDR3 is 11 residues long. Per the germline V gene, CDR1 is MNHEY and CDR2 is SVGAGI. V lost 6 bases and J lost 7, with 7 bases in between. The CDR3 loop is CASSHRNEQFF. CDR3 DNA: TGTGCCAGCAGCCACCGGAATGAGCAGTTCTTC.

The CDR3 loop is CASSFFSGGNQPQHF. Written as DNA, the CDR3 is TGTGCCAGCAGTTTTTTTTCCGGGGGAAATCAGCCCCAGCATTTT. V gene TRBV28 combines with J gene TRBJ1-5; perhaps TRBD1 as D (5 bases). V dropped 3 bases and J dropped 4 bases, with 13 bases sitting between them. The V gene's germline CDR1 is MDHEN and CDR2 SYDVKM. The CDR3 contains 15 residues.

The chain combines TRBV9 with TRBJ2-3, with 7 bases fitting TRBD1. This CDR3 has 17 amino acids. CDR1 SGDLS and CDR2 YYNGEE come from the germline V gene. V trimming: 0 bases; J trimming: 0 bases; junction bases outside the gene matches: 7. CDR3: CASSVGKTGQSTDTQYF. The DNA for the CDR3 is TGTGCCAGCAGCGTAGGCAAGACAGGGCAAAGCACAGATACGCAGTATTTT.

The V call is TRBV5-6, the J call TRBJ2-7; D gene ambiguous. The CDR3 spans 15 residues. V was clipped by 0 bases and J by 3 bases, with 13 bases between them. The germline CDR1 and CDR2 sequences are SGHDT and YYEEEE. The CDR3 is CASSLGYRHLYEQYF. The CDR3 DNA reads TGTGCCAGCAGCTTGGGTTACAGACACCTCTACGAGCAGTACTTC.

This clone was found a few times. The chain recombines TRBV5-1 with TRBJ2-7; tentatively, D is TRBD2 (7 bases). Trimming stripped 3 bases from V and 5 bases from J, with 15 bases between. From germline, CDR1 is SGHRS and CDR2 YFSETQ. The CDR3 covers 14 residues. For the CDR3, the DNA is TGCGCCAGCAGCTCGCCGGGGGGCAGCGACGAGCAGTACTTC. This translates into CASSSPGGSDEQYF.

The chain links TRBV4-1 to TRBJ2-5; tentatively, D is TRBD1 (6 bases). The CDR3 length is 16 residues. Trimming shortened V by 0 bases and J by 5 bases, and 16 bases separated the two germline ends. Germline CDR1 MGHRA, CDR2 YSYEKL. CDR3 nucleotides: TGCGCCAGCAGCCAAGAGTGGACAGCCGGACAGGAGACCCAGTACTTC. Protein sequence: CASSQEWTAGQETQYF.

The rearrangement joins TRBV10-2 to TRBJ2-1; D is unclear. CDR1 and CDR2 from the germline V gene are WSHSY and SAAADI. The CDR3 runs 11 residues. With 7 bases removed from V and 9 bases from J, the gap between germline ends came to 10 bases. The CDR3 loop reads CASMVRGEQFF. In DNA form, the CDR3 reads TGCGCCAGCATGGTACGCGGTGAGCAGTTCTTC.

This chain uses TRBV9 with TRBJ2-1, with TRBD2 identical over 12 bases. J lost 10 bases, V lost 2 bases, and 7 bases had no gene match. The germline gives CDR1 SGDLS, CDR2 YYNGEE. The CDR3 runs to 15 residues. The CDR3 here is CASSVLAGGEREQFF. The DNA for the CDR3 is TGTGCCAGCAGCGTTCTAGCGGGAGGGGAACGGGAGCAGTTCTTC.

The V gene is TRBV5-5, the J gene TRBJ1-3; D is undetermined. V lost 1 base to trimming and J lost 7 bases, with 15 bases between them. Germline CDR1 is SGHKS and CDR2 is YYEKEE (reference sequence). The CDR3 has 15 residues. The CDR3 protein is CASSLSQTLRNTIYF. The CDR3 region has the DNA TGTGCCAGCAGCTTGTCGCAGACGTTGAGGAACACCATATATTTT.

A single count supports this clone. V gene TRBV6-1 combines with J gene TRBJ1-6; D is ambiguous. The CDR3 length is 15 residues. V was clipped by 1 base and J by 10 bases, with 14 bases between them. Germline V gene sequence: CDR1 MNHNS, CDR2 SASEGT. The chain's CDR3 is CASSEGLRLTSPLHF. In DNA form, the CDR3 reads TGTGCCAGCAGTGAAGGATTGCGGTTGACCTCACCCCTCCACTTT.

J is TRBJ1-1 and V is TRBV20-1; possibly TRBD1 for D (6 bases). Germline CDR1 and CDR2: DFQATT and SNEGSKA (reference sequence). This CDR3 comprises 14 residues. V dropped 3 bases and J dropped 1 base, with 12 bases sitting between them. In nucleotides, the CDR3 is TGCAGTGCTAGTGACAGGCTTACGAACACTGAAGCTTTCTTT. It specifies CSASDRLTNTEAFF.

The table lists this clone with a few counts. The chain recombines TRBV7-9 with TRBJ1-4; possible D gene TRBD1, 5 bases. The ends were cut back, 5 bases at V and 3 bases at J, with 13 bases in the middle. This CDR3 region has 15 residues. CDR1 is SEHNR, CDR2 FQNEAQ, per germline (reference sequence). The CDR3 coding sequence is TGTGCCAGCAGCACCGGGACTGCCGCTAATGAAAAACTGTTTTTT. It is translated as CASSTGTAANEKLFF. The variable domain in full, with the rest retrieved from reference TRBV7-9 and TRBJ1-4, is DTGVSQNPRHKITKRGQNVTFRCDPISEHNRLYWYRQTLGQGPEFLTYFQNEAQLEKSRLLSDRFSAERPKGSFSTLEIQRTEQGDSAMYLCASSTGTAANEKLFFGSGTQLSVL.

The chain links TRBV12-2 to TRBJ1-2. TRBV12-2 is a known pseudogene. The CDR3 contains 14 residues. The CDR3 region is CASRPEEGYYGYTF. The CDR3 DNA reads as TGTGCAAGTCGCCCAGAGGAGGGATATTATGGCTACACCTTC.

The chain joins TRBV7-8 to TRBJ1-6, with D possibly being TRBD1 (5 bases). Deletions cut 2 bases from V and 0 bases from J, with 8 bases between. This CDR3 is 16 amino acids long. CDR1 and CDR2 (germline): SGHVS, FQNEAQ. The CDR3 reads CASSLQGSSYNSPLHF. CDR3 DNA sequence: TGTGCCAGCAGCTTACAGGGAAGCTCCTATAATTCACCCCTCCACTTT.

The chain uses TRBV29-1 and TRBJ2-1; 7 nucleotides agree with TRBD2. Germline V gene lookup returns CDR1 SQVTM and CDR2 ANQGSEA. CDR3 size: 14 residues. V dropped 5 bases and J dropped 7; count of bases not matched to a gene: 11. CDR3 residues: CSVKGNGRQNEQFF. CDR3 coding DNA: TGCAGCGTTAAAGGGAACGGGAGGCAGAATGAGCAGTTCTTC.

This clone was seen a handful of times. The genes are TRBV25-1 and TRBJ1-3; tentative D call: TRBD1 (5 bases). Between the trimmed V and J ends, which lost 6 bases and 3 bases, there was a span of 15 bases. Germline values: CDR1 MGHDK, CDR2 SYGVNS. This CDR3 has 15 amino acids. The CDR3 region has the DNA TGTGCCAGCAGATCGCCGGGACTGGTTGGAAACACCATATATTTT. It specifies CASRSPGLVGNTIYF.

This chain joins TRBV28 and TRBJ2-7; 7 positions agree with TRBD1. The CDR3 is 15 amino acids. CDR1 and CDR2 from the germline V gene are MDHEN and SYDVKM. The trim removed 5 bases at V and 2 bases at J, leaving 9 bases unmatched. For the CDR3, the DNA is TGTGCCAGCAGTCCACCGACAGGGACAACCTACGAGCAGTACTTC. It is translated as CASSPPTGTTYEQYF.

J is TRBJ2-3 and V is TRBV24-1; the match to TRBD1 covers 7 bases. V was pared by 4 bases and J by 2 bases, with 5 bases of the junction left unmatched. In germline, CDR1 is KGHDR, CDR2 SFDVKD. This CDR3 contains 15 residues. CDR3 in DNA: TGTGCCACCAGTGACTCGGGACAGATCACAGATACGCAGTATTTT. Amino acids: CATSDSGQITDTQYF.

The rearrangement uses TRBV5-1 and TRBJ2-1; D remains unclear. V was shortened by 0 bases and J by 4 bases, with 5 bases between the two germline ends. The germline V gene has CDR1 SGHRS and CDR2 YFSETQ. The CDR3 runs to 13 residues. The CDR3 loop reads CASSLDSYNEQFF. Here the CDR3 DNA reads TGCGCCAGCAGCTTGGACAGTTACAATGAGCAGTTCTTC.

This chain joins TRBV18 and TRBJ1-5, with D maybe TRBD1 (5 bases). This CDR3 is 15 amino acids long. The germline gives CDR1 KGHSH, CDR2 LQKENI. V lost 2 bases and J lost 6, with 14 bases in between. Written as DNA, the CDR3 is TGTGCCAGCTCACCAGTTAAACAGGACGTTCAGCCCCAGCATTTT. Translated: CASSPVKQDVQPQHF.

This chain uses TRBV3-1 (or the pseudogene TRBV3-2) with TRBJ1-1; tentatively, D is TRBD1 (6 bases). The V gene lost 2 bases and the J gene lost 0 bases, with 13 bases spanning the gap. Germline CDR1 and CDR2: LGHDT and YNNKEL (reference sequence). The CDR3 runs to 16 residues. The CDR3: CASSQPTGQMNTEAFF. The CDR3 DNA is TGTGCCAGCAGCCAACCTACAGGACAGATGAACACTGAAGCTTTCTTT.

The CDR3 region has the DNA TGTGCCAGCAGCGCAGGGGGCACCGCTTGGAGTGAAGCTTTCTTT. Translating gives CASSAGGTAWSEAFF. The chain carries TRBV9 and TRBJ1-1, with TRBD1 matching 8 bases. Germline V gives CDR1 SGDLS, CDR2 YYNGEE. The CDR3 sequence is 15 residues long. J gave up 7 bases and V 3 bases, and 11 bases lay outside the gene matches.

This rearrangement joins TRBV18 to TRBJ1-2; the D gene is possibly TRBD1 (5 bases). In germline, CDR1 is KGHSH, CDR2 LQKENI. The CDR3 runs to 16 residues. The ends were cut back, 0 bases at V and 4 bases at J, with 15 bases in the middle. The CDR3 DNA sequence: TGTGCCAGCTCACCACCGGTAACAGGCGGTAGCTATGGCTACACCTTC. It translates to CASSPPVTGGSYGYTF. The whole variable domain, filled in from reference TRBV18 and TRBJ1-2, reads NAGVMQNPRHLVRRRGQEARLRCSPMKGHSHVYWYRQLPEEGLKFMVYLQKENIIDESGMPKERFSAEFPKEGPSILRIQQVVRGDSAAYFCASSPPVTGGSYGYTFGSGTRLTVV.

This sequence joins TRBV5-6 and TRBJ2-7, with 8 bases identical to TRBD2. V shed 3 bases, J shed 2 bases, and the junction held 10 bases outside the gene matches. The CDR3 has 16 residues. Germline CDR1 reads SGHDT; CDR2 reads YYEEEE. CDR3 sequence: CASSSDGAGATYEQYF. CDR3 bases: TGTGCCAGCAGCTCAGACGGAGCGGGGGCGACCTACGAGCAGTACTTC.

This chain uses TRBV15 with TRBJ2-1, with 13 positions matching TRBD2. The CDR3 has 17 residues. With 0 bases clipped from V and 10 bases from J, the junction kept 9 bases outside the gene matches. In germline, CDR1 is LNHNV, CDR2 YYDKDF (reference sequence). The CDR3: CATSRDYGLAGVVEQFF. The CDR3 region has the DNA TGTGCCACCAGCAGAGATTATGGACTAGCGGGAGTGGTGGAGCAGTTCTTC. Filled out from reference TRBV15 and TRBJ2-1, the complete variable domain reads DAMVIQNPRYQVTQFGKPVTLSCSQTLNHNVMYWYQQKSSQAPKLLFHYYDKDFNNEADTPDNFQSRRPNTSFCFLDIRSPGLGDTAMYLCATSRDYGLAGVVEQFFGPGTRLTVL.

The CDR3 DNA reads as TGTGCCAGCAGTGGTACGGCGGGCTACGAGCAGTACTTC. Translation: CASSGTAGYEQYF. The chain links TRBV9 to TRBJ2-7, with D possibly matching TRBD2 (5 bases). This CDR3 comprises 13 residues. The germline gives CDR1 SGDLS, CDR2 YYNGEE. The ends were cut back, 5 bases at V and 3 bases at J, with 12 bases in the middle.